Each of the 23 T cell receptor beta chains below was sequenced from the same sample in a study of graft-versus-host responses after intestinal transplantation. No cognate antigen is known for these TCRs. This table comes from immunoSEQ multiplex PCR, and its TCRdb copy is limited to in-frame clones, with some not included. Of 80,000 to 100,000 clones listed, 91% are singletons. Sequenced material: unstimulated CD4+ T cells sorted from spleen or lymph node cells, taken before transplant. These receptors were obtained from a human donor who was the organ donor for an intestinal transplant.

The chain uses TRBV4-3 and TRBJ1-3; D call uncertain. CDR1 is LGHNA and CDR2 is YSLEER in the germline V gene. CDR3 length: 13 residues. The ends were cut back, 4 bases at V and 0 bases at J, with 4 bases in the middle. This chain's CDR3 is CASSPNSGNTIYF. The CDR3 coding sequence is TGCGCCAGCAGCCCCAACTCTGGAAACACCATATATTTT.

The chain combines TRBV6-5 with TRBJ1-6, with D hard to call. Germline V gene data show CDR1 as MNHEY and CDR2 as SVGAGI. The CDR3 has 16 residues. V gave up 0 bases and J gave up 9 bases, with 15 bases separating them. In DNA, the CDR3 is TGTGCCAGCAGTTACTCTTGGGGAGCCGATATTTCACCCCTCCACTTT. Amino acids: CASSYSWGADISPLHF.

The gene calls are TRBV5-4 and TRBJ1-5; D not resolved. The CDR3 has 13 amino acids. CDR1 and CDR2 from the germline V gene are SGHNT and YYREEE (reference sequence). Trimming removed 0 bases from V and 4 bases from J, with 5 bases in between. This CDR3 reads CASSLGSNQPQHF. CDR3 bases: TGTGCCAGCAGCTTGGGCAGTAATCAGCCCCAGCATTTT.

The J gene is TRBJ2-3, the V gene TRBV5-8, with TRBD1 matching over 11 bases. The CDR3 sequence is 17 residues long. The germline CDR1 and CDR2 sequences are SGHTS and YDEGEE. J was trimmed by 0 bases and V by 4 bases; bases with no gene match: 7. CDR3 bases: TGTGCCAGCAGCGAGGGACAGGGGGAAATCAGCACAGATACGCAGTATTTT. Encoded protein: CASSEGQGEISTDTQYF. Looking up the rest from reference TRBV5-8 and TRBJ2-3 gives the full variable domain: EAGVTQSPTHLIKTRGQQATLRCSPISGHTSVYWYQQALGLGLQFLLWYDEGEERNRGNFPPRFSGRQFPNYSSELNVNALELEDSALYLCASSEGQGEISTDTQYFGPGTRLTVL.

The rearrangement links TRBV7-2 to TRBJ1-4, with D tentatively TRBD1 (5 bases). The CDR3 consists of 13 residues. Germline V gene lookup returns CDR1 SGHTA and CDR2 FQGNSA. V lost 2 bases and J lost 5, with 6 bases in between. The CDR3 DNA reads as TGTGCCAGCAGCTTAAGGGGAAATGAAAAACTGTTTTTT. It codes for CASSLRGNEKLFF.

The chain carries TRBV27 and TRBJ2-5; D remains ambiguous. The CDR3 runs 15 residues. The V and J ends lost 2 bases and 5 bases respectively, with 15 bases between them. Germline CDR1 and CDR2: MNHEY and SMNVEV (reference sequence). This CDR3 is CASSLAFASRETQYF. CDR3 in DNA: TGTGCCAGCAGTTTAGCTTTCGCCAGTCGCGAGACCCAGTACTTC.

The chain joins TRBV5-4 to TRBJ1-6; no reliable D call. The germline gives CDR1 SGHNT, CDR2 YYREEE (reference sequence). The CDR3 runs 16 residues. Trimming cost V 2 bases and J 4 bases, with 13 bases left between them. For the CDR3, the DNA is TGTGCCAGCAGCTTAGGCGGGCATGGGTATAATTCACCCCTCCACTTT. Its protein is CASSLGGHGYNSPLHF. Combining the CDR3 with reference TRBV5-4 and TRBJ1-6 gives the whole variable domain ETGVTQSPTHLIKTRGQQVTLRCSSQSGHNTVSWYQQALGQGPQFIFQYYREEENGRGNFPPRFSGLQFPNYSSELNVNALELDDSALYLCASSLGGHGYNSPLHFGNGTRLTVT.

CDR3 bases: TGTGCCAGCAAGCACCGGGACAGGGGGTTTCACACCGGGGAGCTGTTTTTT. Amino acid sequence: CASKHRDRGFHTGELFF. This chain links TRBV9 with TRBJ2-2; 11 positions agree with TRBD1. The CDR3 length is 17 residues. The germline V gene encodes CDR1 SGDLS and CDR2 YYNGEE. V was pared by 6 bases and J by 3 bases, with 10 bases of the junction left unmatched.

The chain joins TRBV4-2 to TRBJ2-5; perhaps TRBD2 as D (5 bases). Germline V lookup: CDR1 LGHNA, CDR2 YNFKEQ. The CDR3 is 15 residues long. V was cut by 5 bases and J by 3 bases, with 16 bases left in between. The CDR3 reads CASSDTEGLKETQYF. The CDR3 nucleotides read TGTGCCAGCAGCGACACCGAGGGATTAAAAGAGACCCAGTACTTC.

The V gene is TRBV2, the J gene TRBJ1-5; D perhaps matches TRBD1 (5 bases). V lost 8 bases to trimming and J lost 11 bases, with 22 bases between them. Germline V gene sequence: CDR1 SNHLY, CDR2 FYNNEI. The CDR3 length is 14 residues. The CDR3 protein is CASGVSTTVSAQHF. The CDR3 region has the DNA TGTGCCAGCGGGGTGTCCACGACAGTCTCAGCCCAGCATTTT.

CDR3 sequence (DNA): TGTGCCAGCAGCCAATCTATCACAGGGAACAATCAGCCCCAGCATTTT. Protein product: CASSQSITGNNQPQHF. The chain employs TRBV16 and TRBJ1-5; D is perhaps TRBD1 (6 bases). Germline values: CDR1 KGHSY, CDR2 FQNENV. Trimming shortened V by 0 bases and J by 3 bases, and 12 bases separated the two germline ends. The CDR3 sequence is 16 residues long.

The chain has TRBV2 and TRBJ2-3; 9 bases line up with TRBD2. With 2 bases clipped from V and 1 base from J, the junction kept 7 bases outside the gene matches. The CDR3 length is 17 residues. CDR1 is SNHLY, CDR2 FYNNEI, per germline. CDR3 loop: CASSEYGSSGGTDTQYF. For the CDR3, the DNA is TGTGCCAGCAGTGAATACGGGTCTAGCGGGGGCACAGATACGCAGTATTTT.

This clone has only one observation. The chain joins TRBV4-2 to TRBJ1-6; 7 nucleotides line up with TRBD1. V shed 4 bases and J 6 bases; nucleotides not matched to a gene: 9. CDR3 length: 16 amino acids. Germline V gene lookup returns CDR1 LGHNA and CDR2 YNFKEQ. Here the CDR3 DNA reads TGTGCCAGCAGCCCTACTTCAGGGGGTATTAATTCACCCCTCCACTTT. Translation gives CASSPTSGGINSPLHF.

The chain couples TRBV7-2 to TRBJ2-3; 12 bases match TRBD2. V dropped 4 bases and J dropped 4; count of bases not matched to a gene: 9. CDR1 and CDR2 (germline): SGHTA, FQGNSA. CDR3 length: 17 amino acids. For the CDR3, the DNA is TGTGCCAGCAGCTCCCGGACTAGCGGGGTGGAGTCAGATACGCAGTATTTT. As protein: CASSSRTSGVESDTQYF.

The gene calls are TRBV27 and TRBJ1-5; 8 positions agree with TRBD1. V gave up 5 bases and J gave up 5 bases; unmatched junction bases: 5. CDR3 size: 14 residues. Germline CDR1 reads MNHEY; CDR2 reads SMNVEV (reference sequence). CDR3 sequence reads: CASSRAGGDQPQHF. CDR3 nucleotide sequence: TGTGCCAGCAGTAGGGCAGGGGGCGATCAGCCCCAGCATTTT.

CDR3 sequence reads: CASSIEQGLKRETQYF. CDR3 DNA: TGTGCCAGTAGTATAGAACAGGGCCTGAAAAGGGAGACCCAGTACTTC. This chain connects TRBV19 to TRBJ2-5, with a tentative D call TRBD1 (6 bases). This CDR3 contains 16 residues. Germline V gene data show CDR1 as LNHDA and CDR2 as SQIVND (reference sequence). Trimming stripped 0 bases from V and 5 bases from J, with 16 bases between.

The chain recombines TRBV5-1 with TRBJ2-7, with TRBD1 matching over 11 bases. The CDR3 loop spans 15 amino acids. J was trimmed by 5 bases and V by 4 bases; bases with no gene match: 8. CDR1 and CDR2 from the germline V gene are SGHRS and YFSETQ. For the CDR3, the DNA is TGCGCCAGCAGCCCCGGAAGGACAGGGGGCCACGAGCAGTACTTC. This codes for CASSPGRTGGHEQYF.

This clone was found a few times. This sequence joins TRBV19 and TRBJ1-2, with TRBD1 matching 7 bases. Germline V gives CDR1 LNHDA, CDR2 SQIVND (reference sequence). This CDR3 is 14 amino acids long. V shed 3 bases and J 2 bases; nucleotides not matched to a gene: 3. The CDR3 loop reads CASSIWTGNYGYTF. In DNA, the CDR3 is TGTGCCAGTAGTATCTGGACAGGAAACTATGGCTACACCTTC. The entire variable domain, with the rest obtained from reference TRBV19 and TRBJ1-2, is as follows: DGGITQSPKYLFRKEGQNVTLSCEQNLNHDAMYWYRQDPGQGLRLIYYSQIVNDFQKGDIAEGYSVSREKKESFPLTVTSAQKNPTAFYLCASSIWTGNYGYTFGSGTRLTVV.

The chain combines TRBV2 with TRBJ1-1; 7 bases match TRBD1. The V gene end was trimmed by 7 bases and the J gene end by 1 base; junction bases not matched to a gene: 6. Germline V gene data show CDR1 as SNHLY and CDR2 as FYNNEI. The CDR3 has 14 residues. The CDR3 region is CASTLRTGNTEAFF. CDR3 sequence (DNA): TGTGCCAGCACCCTTCGGACAGGGAACACTGAAGCTTTCTTT.

The chain links TRBV7-8 to TRBJ2-7; D not certain. The CDR3 loop spans 15 amino acids. The V and J ends lost 5 bases and 0 bases respectively, with 14 bases between them. Germline V gene lookup returns CDR1 SGHVS and CDR2 FQNEAQ. The CDR3, as DNA: TGTGCCAGCAGCATATCAGGTTTCCCCTCCTACGAGCAGTACTTC. This gives the protein CASSISGFPSYEQYF.

In its sample, this clone was seen once. The chain is built from TRBV7-2 and TRBJ1-2; 8 positions agree with TRBD1. CDR3 length: 17 amino acids. Germline CDR1 SGHTA, CDR2 FQGNSA. The junction had 11 bases not matched to a gene; V was cut back by 1 base and J by 4 bases. This CDR3 reads CASSLEGGRTGIYGYTF. The CDR3 DNA reads TGTGCCAGCAGCTTAGAGGGGGGCAGGACAGGGATCTATGGCTACACCTTC.

V is TRBV10-3 and J is TRBJ2-5, with 14 bases identical to TRBD2. J lost 2 bases, V lost 6 bases, and 8 bases had no gene match. The CDR3 runs to 17 residues. Germline V CDR1 and CDR2: ENHRY, SYGVKD. CDR3 amino acids: CAIRVTSGGASQETQYF. The CDR3 nucleotides read TGTGCCATCAGGGTGACTAGCGGGGGGGCTAGTCAAGAGACCCAGTACTTC.

The chain is built from TRBV11-3 and TRBJ2-5, with 9 bases that match TRBD1. The DNA end lines up better with TRBJ2-7; the J call may be wrong. CDR3 length: 13 amino acids. Per germline, CDR1 SGHNT and CDR2 YENEEA. CDR3 sequence (DNA): TGTGCCAGCAGCCCCGGGACAGGGTACGAGCAGTACTTC. Amino acid sequence: CASSPGTGYEQYF.